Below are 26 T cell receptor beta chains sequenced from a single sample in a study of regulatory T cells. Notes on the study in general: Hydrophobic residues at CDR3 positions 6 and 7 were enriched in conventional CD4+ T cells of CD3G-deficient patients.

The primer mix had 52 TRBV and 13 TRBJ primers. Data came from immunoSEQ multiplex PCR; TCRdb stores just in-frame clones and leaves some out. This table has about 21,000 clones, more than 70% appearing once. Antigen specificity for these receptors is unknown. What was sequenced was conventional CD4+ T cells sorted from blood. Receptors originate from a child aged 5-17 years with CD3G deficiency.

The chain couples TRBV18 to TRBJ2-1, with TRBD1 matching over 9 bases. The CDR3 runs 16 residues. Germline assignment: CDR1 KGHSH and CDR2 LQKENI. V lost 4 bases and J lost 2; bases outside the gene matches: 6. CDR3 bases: TGTGCCAGCTCACTTGGGACAGGGAGGGCCTACAATGAGCAGTTCTTC. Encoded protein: CASSLGTGRAYNEQFF.

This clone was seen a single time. CDR3 region: CASSSGIRNTEAFF. For the CDR3, the DNA is TGTGCCAGCAGTTCGGGAATCCGGAACACTGAAGCTTTCTTT. The chain links TRBV28 to TRBJ1-1; D ambiguous. CDR3 length equals 14 residues. Germline V gene lookup returns CDR1 MDHEN and CDR2 SYDVKM. Trimming took off 4 bases at V and 1 base at J, with 10 bases between the two ends.

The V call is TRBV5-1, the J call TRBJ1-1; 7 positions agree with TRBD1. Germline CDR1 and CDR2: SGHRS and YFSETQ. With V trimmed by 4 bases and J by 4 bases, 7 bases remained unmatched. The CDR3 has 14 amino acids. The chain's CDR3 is CASSAQGTGTEAFF. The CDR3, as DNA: TGCGCCAGCAGCGCACAGGGGACCGGCACTGAAGCTTTCTTT.

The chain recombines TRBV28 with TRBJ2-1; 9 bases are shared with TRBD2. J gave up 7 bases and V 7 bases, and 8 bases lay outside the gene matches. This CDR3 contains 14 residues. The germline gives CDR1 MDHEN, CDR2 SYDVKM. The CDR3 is CASIGGLANNEQFF. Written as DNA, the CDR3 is TGTGCCAGCATAGGGGGACTAGCCAATAATGAGCAGTTCTTC. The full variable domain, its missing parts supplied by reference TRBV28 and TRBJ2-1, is DVKVTQSSRYLVKRTGEKVFLECVQDMDHENMFWYRQDPGLGLRLIYFSYDVKMKEKGDIPEGYSVSREKKERFSLILESASTNQTSMYLCASIGGLANNEQFFGPGTRLTVL.

CDR3 nucleotide sequence: TGTGCCAGCAGTGAGAGGCCCGATGTTCAGGCTTTCTTT. Translated: CASSERPDVQAFF. V is TRBV6-1 and J is TRBJ1-1; D gene uncertain. CDR1 MNHNS and CDR2 SASEGT come from the germline V gene. V was pared by 3 bases and J by 11 bases, with 16 bases between. This CDR3 comprises 13 residues.

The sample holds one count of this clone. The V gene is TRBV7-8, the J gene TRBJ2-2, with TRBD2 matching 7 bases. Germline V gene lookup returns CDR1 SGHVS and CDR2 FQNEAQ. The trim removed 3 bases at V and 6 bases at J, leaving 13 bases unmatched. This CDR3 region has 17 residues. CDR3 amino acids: CASSLGYRGRKAGELFF. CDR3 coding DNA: TGTGCCAGCAGCTTGGGTTATCGCGGGAGAAAAGCCGGGGAGCTGTTTTTT.

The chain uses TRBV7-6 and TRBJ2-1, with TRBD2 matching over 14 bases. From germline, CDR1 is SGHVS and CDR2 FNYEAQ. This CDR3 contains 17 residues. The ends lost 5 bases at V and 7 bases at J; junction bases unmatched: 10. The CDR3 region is CASSDQTGTSGRNEQFF. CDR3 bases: TGTGCCAGCAGCGATCAAACCGGGACTAGCGGGAGAAATGAGCAGTTCTTC. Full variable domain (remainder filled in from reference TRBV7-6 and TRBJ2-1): GAGVSQSPRYKVTKRGQDVALRCDPISGHVSLYWYRQALGQGPEFLTYFNYEAQQDKSGLPNDRFSAERPEGSISTLTIQRTEQRDSAMYRCASSDQTGTSGRNEQFFGPGTRLTVL.

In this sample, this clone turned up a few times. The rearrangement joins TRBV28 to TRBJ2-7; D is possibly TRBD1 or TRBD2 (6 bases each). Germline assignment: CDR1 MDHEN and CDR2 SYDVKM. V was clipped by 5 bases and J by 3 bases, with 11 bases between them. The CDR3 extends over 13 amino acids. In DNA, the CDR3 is TGTGCCAGCAGTCCTGGAGGGGGCTACGAGCAGTACTTC. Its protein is CASSPGGGYEQYF.

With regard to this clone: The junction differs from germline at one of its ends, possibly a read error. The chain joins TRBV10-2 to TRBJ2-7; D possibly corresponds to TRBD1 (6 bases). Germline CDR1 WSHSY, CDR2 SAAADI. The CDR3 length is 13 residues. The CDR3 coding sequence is TGCGCCAGCAGAGACACAGGGTCCTACGAGCAGCACTTC. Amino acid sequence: CASRDTGSYEQHF.

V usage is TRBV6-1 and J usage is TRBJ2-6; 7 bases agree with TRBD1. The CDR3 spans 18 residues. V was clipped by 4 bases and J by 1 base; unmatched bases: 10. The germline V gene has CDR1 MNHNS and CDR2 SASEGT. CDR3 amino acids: CASSAFTQGQSGANVLTF. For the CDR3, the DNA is TGTGCCAGCAGTGCCTTTACACAGGGGCAATCTGGGGCCAACGTCCTGACTTTC.

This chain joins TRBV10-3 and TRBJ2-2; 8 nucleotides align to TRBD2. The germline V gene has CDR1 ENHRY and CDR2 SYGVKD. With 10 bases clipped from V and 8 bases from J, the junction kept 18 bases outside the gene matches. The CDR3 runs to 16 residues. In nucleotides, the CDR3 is TGTGCCACGAAACCGACAGCGGGAGCGGGGGTTGGGGAGCTGTTTTTT. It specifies CATKPTAGAGVGELFF.

The DNA for the CDR3 is TGTGCCAGCTCTTTAGACCGGGGAAGCGGCTACACCTTC. This translates into CASSLDRGSGYTF. V usage is TRBV18 and J usage is TRBJ1-2; D not resolved. CDR3 length equals 13 residues. V lost 6 bases and J 8 bases, leaving 16 bases between the germline ends. From germline, CDR1 is KGHSH and CDR2 LQKENI.

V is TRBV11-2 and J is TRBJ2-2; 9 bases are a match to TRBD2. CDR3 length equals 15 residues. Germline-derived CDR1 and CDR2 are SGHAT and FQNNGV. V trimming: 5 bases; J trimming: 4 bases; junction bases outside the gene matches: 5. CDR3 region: CASSPGLAGTGELFF. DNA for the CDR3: TGTGCCAGCAGCCCGGGACTAGCCGGCACCGGGGAGCTGTTTTTT.

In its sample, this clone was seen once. Written as DNA, the CDR3 is TGTGCCTGGAGTGTTAGGGGGAACACTGAAGCTTTCTTT. It is translated as CAWSVRGNTEAFF. This chain links TRBV30 with TRBJ1-1, with D perhaps matching TRBD1 (5 bases). The CDR3 consists of 13 residues. The germline V gene encodes CDR1 GTSNPN and CDR2 SVGIG (reference sequence). Trimming took off 0 bases at V and 1 base at J, with 6 bases between the two ends.

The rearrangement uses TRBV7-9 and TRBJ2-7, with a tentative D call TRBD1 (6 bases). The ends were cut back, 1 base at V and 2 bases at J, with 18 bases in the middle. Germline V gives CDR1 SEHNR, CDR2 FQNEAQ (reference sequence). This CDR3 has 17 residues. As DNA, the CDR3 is TGTGCCAGCAGCTTAGGGGACATTGGTACGAGGGCCTACGAGCAGTACTTC. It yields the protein CASSLGDIGTRAYEQYF.

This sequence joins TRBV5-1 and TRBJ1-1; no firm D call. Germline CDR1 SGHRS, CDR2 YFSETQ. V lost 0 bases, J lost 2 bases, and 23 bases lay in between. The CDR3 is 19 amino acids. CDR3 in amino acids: CASSLAPSKPGGINTEAFF. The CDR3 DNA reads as TGCGCCAGCAGCTTGGCACCCTCAAAGCCCGGCGGGATTAACACTGAAGCTTTCTTT.

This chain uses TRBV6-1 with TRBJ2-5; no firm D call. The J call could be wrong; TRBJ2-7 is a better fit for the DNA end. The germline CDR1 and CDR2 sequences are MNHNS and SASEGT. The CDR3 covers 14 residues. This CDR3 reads CASSTGPLRYEQYF. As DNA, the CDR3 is TGTGCCAGCAGTACCGGACCCCTCAGATACGAGCAGTACTTC.

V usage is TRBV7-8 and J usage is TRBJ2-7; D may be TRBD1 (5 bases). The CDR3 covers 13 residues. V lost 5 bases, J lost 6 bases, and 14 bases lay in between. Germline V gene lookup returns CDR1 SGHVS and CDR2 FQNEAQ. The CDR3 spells CASSADLQGEQYF. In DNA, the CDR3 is TGTGCCAGCAGCGCGGACCTTCAGGGCGAGCAGTACTTC.

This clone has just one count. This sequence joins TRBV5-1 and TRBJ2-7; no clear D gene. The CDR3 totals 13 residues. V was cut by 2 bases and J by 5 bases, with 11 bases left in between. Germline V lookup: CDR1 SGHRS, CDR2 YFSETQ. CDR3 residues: CASSFGQDDEQYF. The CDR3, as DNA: TGCGCCAGCAGCTTCGGCCAGGATGACGAGCAGTACTTC.

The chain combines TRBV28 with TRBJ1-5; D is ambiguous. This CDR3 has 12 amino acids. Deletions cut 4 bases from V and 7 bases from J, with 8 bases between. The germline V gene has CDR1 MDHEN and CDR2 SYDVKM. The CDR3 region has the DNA TGTGCCAGCAGTTCGACCTTGCAGCCCCAGCATTTT. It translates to CASSSTLQPQHF.

The CDR3 region has the DNA TGCGCCAGCAAGGAGGGTGGTGGGGCCCATGAGCAGTTCTTC. This translates into CASKEGGGAHEQFF. The genes are TRBV10-2 and TRBJ2-1; D possibly corresponds to TRBD2 (6 bases). Germline loops: CDR1 WSHSY, CDR2 SAAADI. This CDR3 contains 14 residues. V lost 7 bases, J lost 8 bases, and 18 bases lay in between.

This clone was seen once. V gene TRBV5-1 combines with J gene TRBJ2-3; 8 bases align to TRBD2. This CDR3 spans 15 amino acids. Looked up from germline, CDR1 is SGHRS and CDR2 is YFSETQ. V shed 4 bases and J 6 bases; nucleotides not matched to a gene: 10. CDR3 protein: CASSAGLARGDTQYF. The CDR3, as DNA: TGCGCCAGCAGCGCAGGACTAGCAAGGGGGGATACGCAGTATTTT.

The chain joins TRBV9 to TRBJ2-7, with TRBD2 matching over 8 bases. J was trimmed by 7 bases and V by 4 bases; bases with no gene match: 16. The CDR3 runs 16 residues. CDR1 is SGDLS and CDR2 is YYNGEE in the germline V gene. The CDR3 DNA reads TGTGCCAGCAGCCCCGCGGGGTCTAGCGGGCACGGTGAGCAGTACTTC. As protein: CASSPAGSSGHGEQYF.

The CDR3, as DNA: TGTGCCAGTAGTATCGGACAGTCTAACCGTCAGCCCCAGCATTTT. Its protein is CASSIGQSNRQPQHF. The V and J genes are TRBV19 and TRBJ1-5; possible D gene TRBD1, 6 bases. Germline V gene data show CDR1 as LNHDA and CDR2 as SQIVND (reference sequence). The V gene lost 3 bases and the J gene lost 6 bases, with 15 bases spanning the gap. The CDR3 loop spans 15 amino acids.

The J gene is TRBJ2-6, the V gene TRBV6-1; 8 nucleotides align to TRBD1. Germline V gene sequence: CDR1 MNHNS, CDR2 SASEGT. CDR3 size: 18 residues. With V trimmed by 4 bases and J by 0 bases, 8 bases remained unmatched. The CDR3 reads CASSVGQAYTSGANVLTF. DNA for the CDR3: TGTGCCAGCAGTGTGGGACAGGCTTATACCTCTGGGGCCAACGTCCTGACTTTC.

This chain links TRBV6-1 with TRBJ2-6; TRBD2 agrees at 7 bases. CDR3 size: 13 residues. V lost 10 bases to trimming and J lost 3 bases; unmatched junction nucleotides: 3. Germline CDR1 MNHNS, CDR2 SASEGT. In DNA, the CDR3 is TGTGCCACCGCGGGAGTTGGGGCCAACGTCCTGACTTTC. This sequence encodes CATAGVGANVLTF.